A selection of T cell receptor beta chains follows, all from one sample in a study of blood T cell repertoires in COVID-19. The data were produced by immunoSEQ multiplex PCR, yet TCRdb's version contains in-frame clones alone and is incomplete. The profile shows under 250,000 clones, approximately 85% of them singletons. The sequenced material came from PBMCs or T cells enriched from blood (not recorded which). The receptors shown here come from a woman aged 50 to 60 with acute COVID-19. The CDR3 runs from the conserved cysteine through the conserved F or W. The D gene is left open where the match is weak. Some rows have no size entry. The others give once, few or many, or a class for an expanded clone.

v_gene: TRBV3-1/TRBV3-2
d_gene: TRBD1
abundance: NA
j_gene: TRBJ1-5
CDR3aa: CASSQGQGAGNQPQHF
CDR3nt: TGTGCCAGCAGCCAAGGACAGGGGGCAGGCAATCAGCCCCAGCATTTT

v_gene: TRBV7-2
d_gene: TRBD1
abundance: once
j_gene: TRBJ2-3
CDR3aa: CASSFMRGQRDTQYF
CDR3nt: TGTGCCAGCAGCTTTATGAGGGGGCAAAGAGATACGCAGTATTTT

v_gene: TRBV27
d_gene: NA
abundance: NA
j_gene: TRBJ2-3
CDR3aa: CASSLQGQSTDTQYF
CDR3nt: TGTGCCAGCAGTTTACAGGGCCAAAGCACAGATACGCAGTATTTT

v_gene: TRBV30
d_gene: NA
abundance: NA
j_gene: TRBJ1-4
CDR3aa: CAWSVGGTNEKLFF
CDR3nt: TGTGCCTGGAGTGTGGGGGGGACTAATGAAAAACTGTTTTTT

v_gene: TRBV6-1
d_gene: TRBD1
abundance: NA
j_gene: TRBJ2-6
CDR3aa: CASSGGQGVSGANVLTF
CDR3nt: TGTGCCAGCAGTGGGGGACAGGGGGTTTCTGGGGCCAACGTCCTGACTTTC

v_gene: TRBV29-1
d_gene: NA
abundance: NA
j_gene: TRBJ2-3
CDR3aa: CSVEGLGSTDTQYF
CDR3nt: TGCAGCGTTGAAGGTCTAGGTAGCACAGATACGCAGTATTTT

v_gene: TRBV12-5
d_gene: TRBD1
abundance: NA
j_gene: TRBJ1-6
CDR3aa: CASANSGGSPLHF
CDR3nt: TGTGCTAGTGCCAACTCAGGGGGATCACCCCTCCACTTT

v_gene: TRBV19
d_gene: TRBD1
abundance: NA
j_gene: TRBJ2-7
CDR3aa: CASRYEGTGTYEQYF
CDR3nt: TGTGCCAGTAGATATGAGGGGACAGGGACCTACGAGCAGTACTTC

v_gene: TRBV4-3
d_gene: TRBD2
abundance: few
j_gene: TRBJ2-5
CDR3aa: CASSPLLAGTQETQYF
CDR3nt: TGCGCCAGCAGCCCCCTACTAGCGGGAACACAAGAGACCCAGTACTTC

v_gene: TRBV18
d_gene: TRBD2
abundance: NA
j_gene: TRBJ2-3
CDR3aa: CASSPPGLAGTDTQYF
CDR3nt: TGTGCCAGCTCACCCCCCGGTCTAGCGGGGACAGATACGCAGTATTTT

v_gene: TRBV14
d_gene: NA
abundance: NA
j_gene: TRBJ2-2
CDR3aa: CASSQVRVNTGELFF
CDR3nt: TGTGCCAGCAGCCAAGTCAGGGTAAACACCGGGGAGCTGTTTTTT

v_gene: TRBV6-6
d_gene: NA
abundance: few
j_gene: TRBJ2-7
CDR3aa: CASRGGTEDPREYF
CDR3nt: TGTGCCAGCAGGGGCGGGACCGAGGACCCAAGGGAGTACTTC

v_gene: TRBV4-3
d_gene: NA
abundance: NA
j_gene: TRBJ2-3
CDR3aa: CASSQDPWRGDTQYF
CDR3nt: TGCGCCAGCAGCCAAGATCCATGGAGGGGAGATACGCAGTATTTT

v_gene: TRBV19
d_gene: TRBD1
abundance: NA
j_gene: TRBJ2-7
CDR3aa: CASSITGTGGEQYF
CDR3nt: TGTGCCAGTAGTATAACTGGGACAGGGGGGGAGCAGTACTTC

v_gene: TRBV6-5
d_gene: TRBD2
abundance: NA
j_gene: TRBJ2-2
CDR3aa: CASNPGLANTGELFF
CDR3nt: TGTGCCAGCAACCCGGGACTAGCGAACACCGGGGAGCTGTTTTTT

v_gene: TRBV12-3/TRBV12-4
d_gene: NA
abundance: NA
j_gene: TRBJ2-1
CDR3aa: CASSSSTEQFF
CDR3nt: TGTGCCAGCAGTTCTAGTACTGAGCAGTTCTTC

v_gene: TRBV7-6
d_gene: TRBD2
abundance: NA
j_gene: TRBJ2-1
CDR3aa: CASSLGGLAGGPYNEQFF
CDR3nt: TGTGCCAGCAGCTTAGGGGGACTAGCGGGGGGACCCTACAATGAGCAGTTCTTC

v_gene: TRBV5-6
d_gene: NA
abundance: few
j_gene: TRBJ2-7
CDR3aa: CASSPSRAYEQYF
CDR3nt: TGTGCCAGCAGCCCGTCCCGGGCCTACGAGCAGTACTTC

v_gene: TRBV24-1
d_gene: TRBD1
abundance: NA
j_gene: TRBJ2-3
CDR3aa: CATSDPQGPGTDTQYF
CDR3nt: TGTGCCACCAGTGACCCACAGGGGCCGGGTACAGATACGCAGTATTTT

v_gene: TRBV2
d_gene: NA
abundance: NA
j_gene: TRBJ1-5
CDR3aa: CASEVAYSNQPQHF
CDR3nt: TGTGCCAGCGAGGTGGCCTATAGCAATCAGCCCCAGCATTTT

v_gene: TRBV30
d_gene: TRBD1
abundance: NA
j_gene: TRBJ1-2
CDR3aa: CAWSSTGIYGYTF
CDR3nt: TGTGCCTGGAGTTCGACAGGGATCTATGGCTACACCTTC

v_gene: TRBV7-3
d_gene: NA
abundance: NA
j_gene: TRBJ1-1
CDR3aa: CASSLKSPGGSEAFF
CDR3nt: TGTGCCAGCAGCTTAAAAAGCCCGGGGGGATCTGAAGCTTTCTTT

v_gene: TRBV24-1
d_gene: NA
abundance: NA
j_gene: TRBJ2-1
CDR3aa: CATSSSGSGQFF
CDR3nt: TGTGCCACCAGCTCATCTGGGAGTGGACAGTTCTTC